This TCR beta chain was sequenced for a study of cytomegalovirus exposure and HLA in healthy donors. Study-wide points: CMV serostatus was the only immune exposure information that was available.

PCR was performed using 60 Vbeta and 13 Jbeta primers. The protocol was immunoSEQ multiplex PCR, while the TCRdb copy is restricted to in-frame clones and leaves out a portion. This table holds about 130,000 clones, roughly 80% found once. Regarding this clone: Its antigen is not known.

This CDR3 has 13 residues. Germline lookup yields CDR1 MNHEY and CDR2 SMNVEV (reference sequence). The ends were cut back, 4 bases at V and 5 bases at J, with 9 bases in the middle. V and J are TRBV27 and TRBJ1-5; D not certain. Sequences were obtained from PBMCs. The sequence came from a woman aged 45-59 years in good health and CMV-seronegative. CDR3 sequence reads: CASSWSSDQPQHF. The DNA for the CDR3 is TGTGCCAGCAGTTGGTCGAGTGATCAGCCCCAGCATTTT.